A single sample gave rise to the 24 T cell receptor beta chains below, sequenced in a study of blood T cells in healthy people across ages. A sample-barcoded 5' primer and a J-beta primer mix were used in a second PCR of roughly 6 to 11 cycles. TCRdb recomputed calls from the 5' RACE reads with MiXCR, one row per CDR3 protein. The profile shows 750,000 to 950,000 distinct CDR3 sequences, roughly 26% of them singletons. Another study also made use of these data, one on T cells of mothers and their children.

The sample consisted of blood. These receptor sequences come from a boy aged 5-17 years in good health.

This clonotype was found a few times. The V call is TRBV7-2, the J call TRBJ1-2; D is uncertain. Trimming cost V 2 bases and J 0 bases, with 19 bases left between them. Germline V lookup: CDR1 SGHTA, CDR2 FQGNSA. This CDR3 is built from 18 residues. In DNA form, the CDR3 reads TGTGCCAGCAGCTTAAACCCCCCGGGGAGCCGGCCTAACTATGGCTACACCTTC. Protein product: CASSLNPPGSRPNYGYTF.

In DNA, the CDR3 is TGTGCCAGTGCCCCGGGGGGCCCCCCCTATGAGCAGTTCTTC. It translates to CASAPGGPPYEQFF. The gene calls are TRBV6-5 and TRBJ2-1, with D possibly being TRBD2 (7 bases). Germline V CDR1 and CDR2: MNHEY, SVGAGI. The CDR3 is 14 residues long. The V and J ends lost 9 bases and 8 bases respectively, with 20 bases between them.

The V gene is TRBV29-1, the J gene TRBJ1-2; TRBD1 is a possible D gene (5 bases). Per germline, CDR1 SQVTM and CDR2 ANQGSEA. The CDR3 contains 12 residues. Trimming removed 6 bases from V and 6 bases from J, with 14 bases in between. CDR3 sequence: CSVFRGDHGYTF. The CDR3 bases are TGCAGCGTCTTTCGAGGGGATCATGGCTACACCTTC.

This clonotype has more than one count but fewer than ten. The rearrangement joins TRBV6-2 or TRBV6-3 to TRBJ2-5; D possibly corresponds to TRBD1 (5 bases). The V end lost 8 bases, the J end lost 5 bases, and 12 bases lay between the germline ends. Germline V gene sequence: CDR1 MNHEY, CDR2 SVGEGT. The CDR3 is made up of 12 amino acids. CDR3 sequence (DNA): TGTGCCAGCGAGAGGCAGGGTGAGACCCAGTACTTC. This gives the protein CASERQGETQYF.

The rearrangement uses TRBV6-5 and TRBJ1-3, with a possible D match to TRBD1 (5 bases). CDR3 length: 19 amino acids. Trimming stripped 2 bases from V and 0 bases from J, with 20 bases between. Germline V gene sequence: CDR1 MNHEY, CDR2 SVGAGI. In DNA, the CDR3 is TGTGCCAGCAGTTACACGGGCCGGGGGAGACCCTCCTCTGGAAACACCATATATTTT. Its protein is CASSYTGRGRPSSGNTIYF.

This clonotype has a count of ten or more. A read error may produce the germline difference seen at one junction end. DNA of the CDR3: TGTGCCAGCAGCTTAGGGACTAACAATGAGCAGTTCTTC. Amino acids: CASSLGTNNEQFF. This chain uses TRBV12-3 or TRBV12-4 with TRBJ2-1; TRBD2 matches at 7 bases. The CDR3 runs 13 residues.

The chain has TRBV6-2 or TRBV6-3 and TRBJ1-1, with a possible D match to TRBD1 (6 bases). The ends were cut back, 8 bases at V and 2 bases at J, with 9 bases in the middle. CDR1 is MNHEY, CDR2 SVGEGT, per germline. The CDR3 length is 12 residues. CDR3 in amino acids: CASLRGNTEAFF. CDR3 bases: TGTGCCAGCCTCAGGGGAAACACTGAAGCTTTCTTT.

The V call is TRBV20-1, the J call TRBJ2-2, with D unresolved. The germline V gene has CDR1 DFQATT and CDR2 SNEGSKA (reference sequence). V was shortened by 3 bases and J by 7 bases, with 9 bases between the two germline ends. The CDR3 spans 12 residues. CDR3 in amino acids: CSARGVSGELFF. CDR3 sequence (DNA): TGCAGTGCTAGGGGTGTAAGCGGGGAGCTGTTTTTT.

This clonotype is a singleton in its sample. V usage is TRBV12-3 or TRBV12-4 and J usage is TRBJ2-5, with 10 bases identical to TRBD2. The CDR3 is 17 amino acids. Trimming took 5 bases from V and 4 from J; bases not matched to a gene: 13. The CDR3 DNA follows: TGTGCCAGCAGTCCCAGGGAGCGGGGGGGCCCGAGAGAGACCCAGTACTTC. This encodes CASSPRERGGPRETQYF.

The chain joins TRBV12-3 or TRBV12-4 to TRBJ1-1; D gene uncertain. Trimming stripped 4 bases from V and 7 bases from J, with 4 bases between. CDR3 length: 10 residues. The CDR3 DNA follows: TGTGCCAGCAGTTCAGGTGAAGCTTTCTTT. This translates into CASSSGEAFF.

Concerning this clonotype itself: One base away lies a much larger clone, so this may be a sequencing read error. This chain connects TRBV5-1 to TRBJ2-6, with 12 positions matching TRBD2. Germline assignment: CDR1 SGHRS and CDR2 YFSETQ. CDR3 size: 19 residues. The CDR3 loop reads CASSPQLAGGTSGTNVLTF. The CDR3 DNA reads TGCGCCAGCAGCCCTCAACTAGCGGGGGGTACCTCTGGGACCAACGTCCTGACTTTC.

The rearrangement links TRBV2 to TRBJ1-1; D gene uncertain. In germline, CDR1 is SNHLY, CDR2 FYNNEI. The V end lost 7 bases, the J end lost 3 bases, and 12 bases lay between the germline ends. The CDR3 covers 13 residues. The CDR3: CASMGREDTEAFF. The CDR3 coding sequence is TGTGCCAGCATGGGTAGGGAGGACACTGAAGCTTTCTTT. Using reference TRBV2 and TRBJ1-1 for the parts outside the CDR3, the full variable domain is EPEVTQTPSHQVTQMGQEVILRCVPISNHLYFYWYRQILGQKVEFLVSFYNNEISEKSEIFDDQFSVERPDGSNFTLKIRSTKLEDSAMYFCASMGREDTEAFFGQGTRLTVV.

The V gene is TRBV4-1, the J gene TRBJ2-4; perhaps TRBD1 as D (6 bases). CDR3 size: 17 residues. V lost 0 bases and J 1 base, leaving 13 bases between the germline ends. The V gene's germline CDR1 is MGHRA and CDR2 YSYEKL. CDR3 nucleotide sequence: TGCGCCAGCAGCCAAGAGGTACAGGGTTTGGCCAAAAACATTCAGTACTTC. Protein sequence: CASSQEVQGLAKNIQYF.

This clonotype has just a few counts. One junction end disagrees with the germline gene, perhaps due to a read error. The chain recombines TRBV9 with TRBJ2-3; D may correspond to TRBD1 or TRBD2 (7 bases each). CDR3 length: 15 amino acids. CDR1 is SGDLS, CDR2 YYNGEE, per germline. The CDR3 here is CASSGQGGRLYTQYF. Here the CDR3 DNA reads TGTGCCAGCAGTGGCCAGGGGGGGCGTCTATATACACAGTATTTT.

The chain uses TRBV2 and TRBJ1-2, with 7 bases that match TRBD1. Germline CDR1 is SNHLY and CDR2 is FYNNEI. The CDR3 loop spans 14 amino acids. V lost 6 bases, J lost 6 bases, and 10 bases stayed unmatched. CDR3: CASSGQGQGDGYTF. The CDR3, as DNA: TGTGCCAGCAGCGGCCAGGGGCAGGGGGATGGCTACACCTTC. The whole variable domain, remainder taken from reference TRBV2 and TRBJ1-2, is EPEVTQTPSHQVTQMGQEVILRCVPISNHLYFYWYRQILGQKVEFLVSFYNNEISEKSEIFDDQFSVERPDGSNFTLKIRSTKLEDSAMYFCASSGQGQGDGYTFGSGTRLTVV.

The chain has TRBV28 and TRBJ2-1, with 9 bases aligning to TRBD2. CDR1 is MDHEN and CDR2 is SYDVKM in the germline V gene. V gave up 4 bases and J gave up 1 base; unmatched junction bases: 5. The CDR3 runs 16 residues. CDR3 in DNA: TGTGCCAGCAGTTCCCCGGGACTAGCATCCTACAATGAGCAGTTCTTC. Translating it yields CASSSPGLASYNEQFF.

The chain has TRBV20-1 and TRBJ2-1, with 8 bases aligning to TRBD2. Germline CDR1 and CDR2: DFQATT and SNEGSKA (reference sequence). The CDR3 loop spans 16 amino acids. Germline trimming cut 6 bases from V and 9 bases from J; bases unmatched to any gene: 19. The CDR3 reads CSARPAGVKGVGEQFF. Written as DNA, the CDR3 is TGCAGTGCAAGACCAGCGGGAGTCAAGGGGGTTGGTGAGCAGTTCTTC.

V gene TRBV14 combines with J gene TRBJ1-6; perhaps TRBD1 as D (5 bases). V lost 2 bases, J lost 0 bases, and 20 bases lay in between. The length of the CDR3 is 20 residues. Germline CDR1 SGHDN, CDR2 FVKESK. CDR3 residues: CASSQLRVRGRRSYNSPLHF. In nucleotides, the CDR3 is TGTGCCAGCAGCCAACTCCGGGTGAGGGGCCGCCGCTCCTATAATTCACCCCTCCACTTT.

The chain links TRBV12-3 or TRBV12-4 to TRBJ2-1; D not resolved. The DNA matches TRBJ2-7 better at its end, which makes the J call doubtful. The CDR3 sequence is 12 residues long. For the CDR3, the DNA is TGTGCCAGCAGTTTTCGTTACTACGAGCAGTACTTC. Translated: CASSFRYYEQYF.

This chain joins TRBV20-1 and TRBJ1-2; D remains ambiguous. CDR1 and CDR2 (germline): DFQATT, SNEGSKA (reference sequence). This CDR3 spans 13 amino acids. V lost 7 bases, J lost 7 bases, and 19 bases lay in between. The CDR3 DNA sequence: TGCAGTGTATCTGACGGGAGCACGACTGGCTACACCTTC. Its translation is CSVSDGSTTGYTF.

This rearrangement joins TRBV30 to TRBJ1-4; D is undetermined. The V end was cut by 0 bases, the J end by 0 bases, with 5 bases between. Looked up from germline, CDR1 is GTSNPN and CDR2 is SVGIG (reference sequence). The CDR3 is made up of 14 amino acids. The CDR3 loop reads CAWSVDTTNEKLFF. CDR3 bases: TGTGCCTGGAGTGTGGATACAACTAATGAAAAACTGTTTTTT.

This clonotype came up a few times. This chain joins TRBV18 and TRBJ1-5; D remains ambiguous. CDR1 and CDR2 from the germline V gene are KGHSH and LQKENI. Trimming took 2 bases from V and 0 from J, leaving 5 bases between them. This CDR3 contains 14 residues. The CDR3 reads CASSPVYSNQPQHF. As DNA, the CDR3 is TGTGCCAGCTCACCAGTATATAGCAATCAGCCCCAGCATTTT. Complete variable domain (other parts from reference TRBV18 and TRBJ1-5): NAGVMQNPRHLVRRRGQEARLRCSPMKGHSHVYWYRQLPEEGLKFMVYLQKENIIDESGMPKERFSAEFPKEGPSILRIQQVVRGDSAAYFCASSPVYSNQPQHFGDGTRLSIL.

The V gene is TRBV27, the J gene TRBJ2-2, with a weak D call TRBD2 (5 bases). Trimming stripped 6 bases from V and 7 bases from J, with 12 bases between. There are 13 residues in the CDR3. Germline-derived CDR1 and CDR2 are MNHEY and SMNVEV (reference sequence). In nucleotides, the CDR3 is TGTGCCAGCAGGGCTATAGGGAGCGGGGAGCTGTTTTTT. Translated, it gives CASRAIGSGELFF.

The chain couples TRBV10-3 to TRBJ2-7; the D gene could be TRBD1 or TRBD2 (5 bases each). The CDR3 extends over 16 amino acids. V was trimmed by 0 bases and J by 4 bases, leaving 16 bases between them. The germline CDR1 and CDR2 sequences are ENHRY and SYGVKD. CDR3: CAISESKRGRGYEQYF. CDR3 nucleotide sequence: TGTGCCATCAGTGAGTCTAAGAGGGGAAGGGGTTACGAGCAGTACTTC.